Each of the 8 T cell receptor beta chains below was sequenced from the same sample in a study of blood T cell repertoires in COVID-19. Clones were read by immunoSEQ multiplex PCR, and TCRdb kept only the in-frame ones, dropping some. The data contain some 170,000 clones, more than 90% of them singletons. Sequenced material: peripheral blood. Source of these receptors: a man aged 55 to 70 with active or convalescent COVID-19.

V is TRBV30 and J is TRBJ1-5; D perhaps matches TRBD1 (6 bases). Germline CDR1 and CDR2: GTSNPN and SVGIG (reference sequence). The length of the CDR3 is 14 residues. Trimming stripped 0 bases from V and 7 bases from J, with 13 bases between. CDR3 residues: CAWSVLQGLQPQHF. The DNA of the CDR3 is TGTGCCTGGAGTGTACTTCAGGGGCTCCAGCCCCAGCATTTT.

The genes are TRBV4-2 and TRBJ2-1; 12 nucleotides align to TRBD2. With V trimmed by 4 bases and J by 0 bases, 4 bases remained unmatched. The CDR3 is 17 amino acids. Germline V gene lookup returns CDR1 LGHNA and CDR2 YNFKEQ. The CDR3 DNA reads TGTGCCAGCAGCCGCCGACTAGCGGGAGTCTCCTACAATGAGCAGTTCTTC. Its translation is CASSRRLAGVSYNEQFF.

V and J are TRBV2 and TRBJ2-6; D is ambiguous. This CDR3 comprises 16 residues. Trimming shortened V by 4 bases and J by 0 bases, and 10 bases separated the two germline ends. Germline loops: CDR1 SNHLY, CDR2 FYNNEI. Written as DNA, the CDR3 is TGTGCCAGCAGTGGATCAGGTGGCTCTGGGGCCAACGTCCTGACTTTC. Translating gives CASSGSGGSGANVLTF.

CDR3 bases: TGTGCCAGCAGCCCCGACAGGTTCACTGAAGCTTTCTTT. This translates into CASSPDRFTEAFF. The chain uses TRBV7-2 and TRBJ1-1; D possibly corresponds to TRBD1 (6 bases). From germline, CDR1 is SGHTA and CDR2 FQGNSA. The length of the CDR3 is 13 residues. Trimming took off 5 bases at V and 4 bases at J, with 11 bases between the two ends. Combining the CDR3 with reference TRBV7-2 and TRBJ1-1 gives the whole variable domain GAGVSQSPSNKVTEKGKDVELRCDPISGHTALYWYRQSLGQGLEFLIYFQGNSAPDKSGLPSDRFSAERTGGSVSTLTIQRTQQEDSAVYLCASSPDRFTEAFFGQGTRLTVV.

The gene calls are TRBV20-1 and TRBJ1-2; D is unresolved. The CDR3 spans 11 residues. The V end lost 8 bases, the J end lost 4 bases, and 11 bases lay between the germline ends. Germline V gene sequence: CDR1 DFQATT, CDR2 SNEGSKA (reference sequence). Written as DNA, the CDR3 is TGCAGTAACACCTTTCCCTATGGCTACACCTTC. Residues: CSNTFPYGYTF.

In the case of this clone: The sample holds other DNA sequences that translate to the same CDR3. The chain joins TRBV18 to TRBJ1-1; the D is unclear. Deletions cut 3 bases from V and 5 bases from J, with 7 bases between. Germline CDR1 reads KGHSH; CDR2 reads LQKENI. The CDR3 covers 12 residues. CDR3 region: CASSPGRTEAFF. The CDR3 DNA reads as TGTGCCAGCTCACCCGGTCGTACTGAAGCTTTCTTT. The variable domain in full, completed from reference TRBV18 and TRBJ1-1, reads NAGVMQNPRHLVRRRGQEARLRCSPMKGHSHVYWYRQLPEEGLKFMVYLQKENIIDESGMPKERFSAEFPKEGPSILRIQQVVRGDSAAYFCASSPGRTEAFFGQGTRLTVV.

The rearrangement uses TRBV10-3 and TRBJ1-6, with D maybe TRBD1 (6 bases). Germline V lookup: CDR1 ENHRY, CDR2 SYGVKD. This CDR3 is built from 15 residues. Trimming cost V 4 bases and J 5 bases, with 12 bases left between them. CDR3 residues: CAISARQDDNSPLHF. CDR3 in DNA: TGTGCCATCAGTGCTCGACAGGACGATAATTCACCCCTCCACTTT.

The gene calls are TRBV5-1 and TRBJ2-6, with D perhaps TRBD1 (5 bases). The length of the CDR3 is 17 residues. Trimming cost V 4 bases and J 1 base, with 15 bases left between them. Per the germline V gene, CDR1 is SGHRS and CDR2 is YFSETQ. This CDR3 is CASSARQGRSGANVLTF. The CDR3 DNA reads TGCGCCAGCAGCGCCCGCCAGGGCAGGTCTGGGGCCAACGTCCTGACTTTC.